These T cell receptor beta chains were read from a single sample in a study of a mutant IDH1 vaccine in newly diagnosed glioma. Their cognate antigens are unknown. Profiled with immunoSEQ multiplex PCR; TCRdb holds only in-frame clones, not every one. There are roughly 46,000 clones in the sample; approximately 84% occur only once, and about 4.5% lies in the top ten. Sequencing used PBMCs, obtained from a glioma patient whose treatment included an IDH1 peptide vaccine. These receptors all stem from a woman aged 25 to 39 with glioma. Some clones in this sample may be carry-over from other donors' samples. Both conserved end residues are part of each CDR3. The D gene is left open where the match is weak. Size tells how often a clone was seen (once, few, many) or the class of an expanded clone, and some rows leave it out.

.,TRBJ2-7,TRBD2,TRBV5-6,CASSLVGGGEQYF,TGTGCCAGCAGCTTGGTTGGGGGAGGGGAGCAGTACTTC
.,TRBJ1-1,TRBD1,TRBV7-8,CASSLWDRGKTEAFF,TGTGCCAGCAGCTTATGGGACAGGGGGAAGACTGAAGCTTTCTTT
.,TRBJ1-4,.,TRBV4-2,CASSQDRQPKDEKLFF,TGTGCCAGCAGCCAAGACCGACAGCCCAAAGATGAAAAACTGTTTTTT
.,TRBJ1-1,TRBD1,TRBV5-1,CASGRTGQGLNTEAFF,TGCGCCAGCGGAAGGACGGGACAGGGATTGAACACTGAAGCTTTCTTT
.,TRBJ1-4,TRBD1,TRBV19,CAPRGGGPPATNEKLFF,TGTGCCCCCAGGGGGGGAGGGCCTCCTGCAACTAATGAAAAACTGTTTTTT
.,TRBJ2-7,.,TRBV7-8,CASSPSSGVDEQYF,TGTGCCAGCAGCCCTTCGAGCGGAGTGGACGAGCAGTACTTC
.,TRBJ2-7,TRBD1,TRBV5-5,CASSPLQGDEQYF,TGTGCCAGCAGCCCTCTGCAGGGGGACGAGCAGTACTTC
.,TRBJ2-1,TRBD2,TRBV5-1,CASSWGGLAGINEQFF,TGCGCCAGCAGCTGGGGGGGACTAGCGGGAATCAATGAGCAGTTCTTC
.,TRBJ2-7,.,TRBV19,CASSIGGVGFYEQYF,TGTGCCAGTAGTATAGGGGGGGTAGGTTTCTACGAGCAGTACTTC
few,TRBJ1-5,.,TRBV5-4,CASSLRGSGQPQHF,TGTGCCAGCAGCTTGAGGGGCTCTGGTCAGCCCCAGCATTTT
.,TRBJ2-1,.,TRBV9,CASSPWGGNEQFF,TGTGCCAGCAGCCCCTGGGGTGGCAATGAGCAGTTCTTC
few,TRBJ1-5,.,TRBV19,CATKRQAGGNQPQHF,TGTGCCACCAAGAGACAGGCCGGGGGCAATCAGCCCCAGCATTTT
.,TRBJ1-2,.,TRBV2,CATHQGVFDGYTF,TGTGCCACCCACCAGGGAGTATTCGACGGCTACACCTTC
.,TRBJ1-1,.,TRBV6-5,CASSYRGGGTEAFF,TGTGCCAGCAGTTACCGCGGGGGGGGAACTGAAGCTTTCTTT